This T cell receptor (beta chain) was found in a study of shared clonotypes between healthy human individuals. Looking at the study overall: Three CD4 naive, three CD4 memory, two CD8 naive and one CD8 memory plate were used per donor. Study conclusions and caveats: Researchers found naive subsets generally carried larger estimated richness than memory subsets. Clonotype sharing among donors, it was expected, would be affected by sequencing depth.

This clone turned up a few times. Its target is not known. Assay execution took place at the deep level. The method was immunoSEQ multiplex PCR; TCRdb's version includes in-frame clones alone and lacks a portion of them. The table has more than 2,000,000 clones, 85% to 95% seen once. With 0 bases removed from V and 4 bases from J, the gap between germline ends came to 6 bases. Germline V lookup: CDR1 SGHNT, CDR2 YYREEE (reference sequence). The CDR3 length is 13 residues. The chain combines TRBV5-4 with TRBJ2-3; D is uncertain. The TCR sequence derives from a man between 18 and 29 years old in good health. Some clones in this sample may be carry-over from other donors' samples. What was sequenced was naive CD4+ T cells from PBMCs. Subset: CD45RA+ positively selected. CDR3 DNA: TGTGCCAGCAGCTTGGAGCAGTCAGATACGCAGTATTTT. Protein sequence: CASSLEQSDTQYF.